These 30 T cell receptor beta chains share one sample of origin, sequenced in a study of cytomegalovirus exposure and HLA in healthy donors. Primers: 60 Vbeta forward and 13 Jbeta reverse. Measured with immunoSEQ multiplex PCR; TCRdb has only the in-frame clones, and not every one. The sample includes about 82,000 clones, approximately 79% of them seen just once. Sequencing input: PBMCs. These receptor sequences come from a human donor in good health.

This chain connects TRBV5-1 to TRBJ2-3, with D possibly being TRBD1 (6 bases). This CDR3 has 14 residues. From germline, CDR1 is SGHRS and CDR2 YFSETQ. Deletions cut 5 bases from V and 2 bases from J, with 12 bases between. The CDR3 sequence: CASRPTGTTDTQYF. DNA of the CDR3: TGCGCCAGCAGGCCAACAGGGACCACAGATACGCAGTATTTT.

The V gene is TRBV27, the J gene TRBJ2-7; 9 bases fit TRBD1. Germline V gene lookup returns CDR1 MNHEY and CDR2 SMNVEV (reference sequence). V shed 7 bases and J 0 bases; nucleotides not matched to a gene: 4. The length of the CDR3 is 14 residues. The CDR3 region has the DNA TGTGCCAGCAAAGGACAGGGGAGCTCCTACGAGCAGTACTTC. It is translated as CASKGQGSSYEQYF.

For the CDR3, the DNA is TGTGCCAGCAGCGAAGACGGACAGCTGTCTTCCACAGATACGCAGTATTTT. Residues: CASSEDGQLSSTDTQYF. The chain carries TRBV9 and TRBJ2-3; D possibly corresponds to TRBD1 (6 bases). Per the germline V gene, CDR1 is SGDLS and CDR2 is YYNGEE. This CDR3 has 17 amino acids. Trimming stripped 3 bases from V and 2 bases from J, with 19 bases between. Drawing the rest from reference TRBV9 and TRBJ2-3, the complete variable domain is DSGVTQTPKHLITATGQRVTLRCSPRSGDLSVYWYQQSLDQGLQFLIQYYNGEERAKGNILERFSAQQFPDLHSELNLSSLELGDSALYFCASSEDGQLSSTDTQYFGPGTRLTVL.

The chain is built from TRBV27 and TRBJ1-5; 7 bases map to TRBD1. The junction had 11 bases not matched to a gene; V was cut back by 5 bases and J by 4 bases. Germline V CDR1 and CDR2: MNHEY, SMNVEV (reference sequence). This CDR3 is 16 amino acids long. CDR3 in amino acids: CASSPTATGRNQPQHF. CDR3 coding DNA: TGTGCCAGCAGTCCCACCGCGACAGGGAGGAATCAGCCCCAGCATTTT.

This chain connects TRBV2 to TRBJ2-2; 9 positions match TRBD2. The CDR3 has 15 residues. V lost 7 bases and J lost 6; bases outside the gene matches: 9. CDR1 is SNHLY and CDR2 is FYNNEI in the germline V gene. In DNA form, the CDR3 reads TGTGCCAGCATCGTGCGGGGGGGCGGAGCCGGGGAGCTGTTTTTT. It translates to CASIVRGGGAGELFF.

The V gene is TRBV18, the J gene TRBJ2-7; weak D call: TRBD1 (5 bases). V was cut by 3 bases and J by 1 base, with 10 bases left in between. The CDR3 is made up of 14 amino acids. The V gene's germline CDR1 is KGHSH and CDR2 LQKENI. CDR3 nucleotides: TGTGCCAGCTCACCTCCAGGGATTTCCTACGAGCAGTACTTC. Protein product: CASSPPGISYEQYF. Filled out from reference TRBV18 and TRBJ2-7, the complete variable domain reads NAGVMQNPRHLVRRRGQEARLRCSPMKGHSHVYWYRQLPEEGLKFMVYLQKENIIDESGMPKERFSAEFPKEGPSILRIQQVVRGDSAAYFCASSPPGISYEQYFGPGTRLTVT.

This clone was counted a few times. The chain recombines TRBV6-6 with TRBJ1-5, with D perhaps TRBD1 (5 bases). CDR3 length: 13 residues. V shed 2 bases and J shed 9 bases, with 11 bases lying between them. Germline V gives CDR1 MNHNY, CDR2 SVGAGI (reference sequence). The CDR3 is CASSYQGGAPQHF. DNA for the CDR3: TGTGCCAGCAGTTACCAGGGTGGGGCGCCCCAGCATTTT.

V usage is TRBV2 and J usage is TRBJ1-5; 11 bases map to TRBD1. The V gene end was trimmed by 6 bases and the J gene end by 6 bases; junction bases not matched to a gene: 7. Germline CDR1 SNHLY, CDR2 FYNNEI. The CDR3 spans 15 residues. In DNA, the CDR3 is TGTGCCAGCAGAACCGGGACAGGGGGACGTCAGCCCCAGCATTTT. It encodes CASRTGTGGRQPQHF. Together with reference TRBV2 and TRBJ1-5, the CDR3 gives the full variable domain: EPEVTQTPSHQVTQMGQEVILRCVPISNHLYFYWYRQILGQKVEFLVSFYNNEISEKSEIFDDQFSVERPDGSNFTLKIRSTKLEDSAMYFCASRTGTGGRQPQHFGDGTRLSIL.

The chain links TRBV2 to TRBJ2-3; D perhaps matches TRBD2 (5 bases). The CDR3 covers 15 residues. V lost 11 bases to trimming and J lost 4 bases, with 22 bases between them. CDR1 SNHLY and CDR2 FYNNEI come from the germline V gene. The CDR3 region is CASLGLAPAADTQYF. In DNA, the CDR3 is TGTGCCTCCCTCGGGCTAGCCCCGGCGGCAGATACGCAGTATTTT.

The V and J genes are TRBV10-3 and TRBJ1-2, with D unresolved. Trimming shortened V by 3 bases and J by 1 base, and 9 bases separated the two germline ends. This CDR3 has 14 residues. CDR1 and CDR2 from the germline V gene are ENHRY and SYGVKD. The CDR3 sequence: CAISDGTDNYGYTF. Here the CDR3 DNA reads TGTGCCATCAGTGATGGTACAGATAACTATGGCTACACCTTC.

This chain connects TRBV7-6 to TRBJ2-2, with TRBD2 matching 10 bases. CDR3 size: 18 residues. The germline V gene encodes CDR1 SGHVS and CDR2 FNYEAQ. V trimming: 8 bases; J trimming: 4 bases; junction bases outside the gene matches: 16. The CDR3, as DNA: TGTGCCAGCTCCCGAGGTAGCGGGGGGCCCTCGGGCACCGGGGAGCTGTTTTTT. Protein sequence: CASSRGSGGPSGTGELFF.

This chain uses TRBV19 with TRBJ2-1, with D possibly being TRBD1 (6 bases). Looked up from germline, CDR1 is LNHDA and CDR2 is SQIVND (reference sequence). Trimming took 3 bases from V and 5 from J, leaving 17 bases between them. This CDR3 has 16 residues. Here the CDR3 reads CASSIPRQAGDNEQFF. CDR3 DNA: TGTGCCAGTAGTATCCCCCGACAGGCCGGTGACAATGAGCAGTTCTTC.

The rearrangement joins TRBV2 to TRBJ2-4; D is possibly TRBD1 (6 bases). Germline V CDR1 and CDR2: SNHLY, FYNNEI. Trimming cost V 5 bases and J 3 bases, with 11 bases left between them. The CDR3 covers 14 residues. The CDR3 region is CASSPDRNKNIQYF. The CDR3 bases are TGTGCCAGCAGTCCCGACAGGAACAAAAACATTCAGTACTTC.

The chain has TRBV6-6 and TRBJ2-3, with D tentatively TRBD2 (6 bases). The CDR3 has 15 amino acids. CDR1 is MNHNY, CDR2 SVGAGI, per germline (reference sequence). The ends were cut back, 11 bases at V and 4 bases at J, with 22 bases in the middle. The CDR3, as DNA: TGTGCCGGATCGCTCACGGAGGGCGGCCCAGATACGCAGTATTTT. This translates into CAGSLTEGGPDTQYF.

The V and J genes are TRBV2 and TRBJ1-1; 8 positions match TRBD1. After removal of 10 bases from V and 1 base from J, the junction contained 2 bases not matched to a gene. This CDR3 is built from 12 residues. Germline V gene data show CDR1 as SNHLY and CDR2 as FYNNEI. CDR3 loop: CAIGQGNTEAFF. Written as DNA, the CDR3 is TGTGCCATCGGACAGGGGAACACTGAAGCTTTCTTT. The variable domain in full, completed from reference TRBV2 and TRBJ1-1, reads EPEVTQTPSHQVTQMGQEVILRCVPISNHLYFYWYRQILGQKVEFLVSFYNNEISEKSEIFDDQFSVERPDGSNFTLKIRSTKLEDSAMYFCAIGQGNTEAFFGQGTRLTVV.

The rearrangement uses TRBV9 and TRBJ2-7; TRBD2 matches 11 bases. Germline CDR1 is SGDLS and CDR2 is YYNGEE. V lost 1 base to trimming and J lost 5 bases; unmatched junction nucleotides: 5. The CDR3 has 15 residues. CDR3 coding DNA: TGTGCCAGCAGCGTAATAGCGGGGGGGTGGAACGAGCAGTACTTC. It translates to CASSVIAGGWNEQYF.

This clone was seen just once. This chain connects TRBV2 to TRBJ1-2; 7 bases are a match to TRBD1. Trimming at V came to 5 bases and at J to 9 bases, leaving 15 bases not matched to a gene. Germline V CDR1 and CDR2: SNHLY, FYNNEI. The CDR3 is 15 amino acids. CDR3 nucleotides: TGTGCCAGCAGTCGGACAGGCCCAAGGGGGTTTAGCTACACCTTC. Translation gives CASSRTGPRGFSYTF.

The chain uses TRBV30 and TRBJ1-4; D might be TRBD1 (6 bases). The V end lost 2 bases, the J end lost 11 bases, and 15 bases lay between the germline ends. The CDR3 length is 13 residues. The germline V gene has CDR1 GTSNPN and CDR2 SVGIG (reference sequence). The CDR3 DNA follows: TGTGCCTGGAGTCTCCTCGGGGGGCCTAAACTGTTTTTT. This gives the protein CAWSLLGGPKLFF.

V gene TRBV5-4 combines with J gene TRBJ1-1; D ambiguous. Looked up from germline, CDR1 is SGHNT and CDR2 is YYREEE (reference sequence). The ends were cut back, 7 bases at V and 1 base at J, with 8 bases in the middle. The CDR3 sequence is 12 residues long. The CDR3 DNA follows: TGTGCCAGCGGCCCGGGGAACACTGAAGCTTTCTTT. It yields the protein CASGPGNTEAFF.

This clone was picked up a small number of times. This sequence joins TRBV27 and TRBJ1-1; TRBD1 is a possible D gene (5 bases). CDR3 length: 14 residues. The germline CDR1 and CDR2 sequences are MNHEY and SMNVEV (reference sequence). V lost 4 bases, J lost 0 bases, and 9 bases lay in between. The CDR3 sequence is CASSSGAVNTEAFF. CDR3 sequence (DNA): TGTGCCAGCAGTTCTGGGGCCGTGAACACTGAAGCTTTCTTT.

V usage is TRBV10-1 and J usage is TRBJ1-4; D is undetermined. The CDR3 spans 12 residues. V lost 7 bases, J lost 8 bases, and 11 bases lay in between. Germline-derived CDR1 and CDR2 are WNHNN and SYGVQD (reference sequence). CDR3 in amino acids: CASTESGEKLFF. The CDR3 DNA is TGCGCCAGCACGGAAAGCGGGGAAAAACTGTTTTTT.

The CDR3 nucleotides are TGTGCCAGCAGCCCCAGCGGGGTGATTTCCTACAATGAGCAGTTCTTC. Its protein is CASSPSGVISYNEQFF. The chain uses TRBV7-2 and TRBJ2-1, with TRBD2 matching over 7 bases. Per germline, CDR1 SGHTA and CDR2 FQGNSA. The trim removed 5 bases at V and 1 base at J, leaving 8 bases unmatched. CDR3 length: 16 residues.

The chain carries TRBV29-1 and TRBJ2-1; TRBD1 agrees at 9 bases. CDR3 length equals 14 residues. Germline CDR1 is SQVTM and CDR2 is ANQGSEA. Unmatched junction bases numbered 3, after V lost 4 bases and J lost 2 bases. CDR3 nucleotides: TGCAGCGTTGTAAGACAGGGGGCCTACAATGAGCAGTTCTTC. This codes for CSVVRQGAYNEQFF.

V and J are TRBV6-6 and TRBJ2-3; 13 bases fit TRBD2. Germline trimming cut 11 bases from V and 4 bases from J; bases unmatched to any gene: 6. Germline V gives CDR1 MNHNY, CDR2 SVGAGI (reference sequence). CDR3 length: 14 residues. CDR3 bases: TGTGCCGGCACTGGACTAGCGGGGGCAGATACGCAGTATTTT. Translation: CAGTGLAGADTQYF.

Remarks on this clone: This CDR3 is also generated by other DNA sequences in the sample. V gene TRBV15 combines with J gene TRBJ1-2; D is ambiguous. In germline, CDR1 is LNHNV, CDR2 YYDKDF (reference sequence). V was trimmed by 0 bases and J by 5 bases, leaving 10 bases between them. The CDR3 is 14 residues long. The CDR3 coding sequence is TGTGCCACCAGCAGAGATAATAGAGGGTATGGCTACACCTTC. Amino acid sequence: CATSRDNRGYGYTF.

On this clone itself: An end of the junction differs from the germline gene, which may be a read error. The V gene is TRBV6-5, the J gene TRBJ1-2; D is unresolved. The CDR3 is 14 residues long. Germline V gives CDR1 MNHEY, CDR2 SVGAGI. CDR3 residues: CASSLLGANYGYPF. The CDR3 DNA reads as TGTGCCAGCAGCCTATTAGGAGCTAACTATGGCTACCCCTTC.

The rearrangement links TRBV7-8 to TRBJ1-5, with 7 nucleotides matching TRBD1. V dropped 5 bases and J dropped 7; count of bases not matched to a gene: 8. The CDR3 has 14 amino acids. In germline, CDR1 is SGHVS, CDR2 FQNEAQ. The CDR3: CASSPARGPQPQHF. The CDR3 bases are TGTGCCAGCAGCCCTGCAAGGGGGCCACAGCCCCAGCATTTT.

This clone turned up a few times. CDR3 nucleotides: TGTGCCAGCAGCTTCACAGGGGCCACTGAAGCTTTCTTT. Its protein is CASSFTGATEAFF. V and J are TRBV5-4 and TRBJ1-1, with 7 bases matching TRBD1. Looked up from germline, CDR1 is SGHNT and CDR2 is YYREEE (reference sequence). V was pared by 2 bases and J by 4 bases, with 2 bases of the junction left unmatched. CDR3 length equals 13 residues. Based on the CDR3 plus reference TRBV5-4 and TRBJ1-1, the full variable domain is ETGVTQSPTHLIKTRGQQVTLRCSSQSGHNTVSWYQQALGQGPQFIFQYYREEENGRGNFPPRFSGLQFPNYSSELNVNALELDDSALYLCASSFTGATEAFFGQGTRLTVV.

The V and J genes are TRBV5-3 and TRBJ2-3; no definite D call. TRBV5-3 belongs to the ORF category, with a function that is uncertain. V lost 7 bases, J lost 6 bases, and 12 bases lay in between. This CDR3 region has 12 residues. The CDR3 DNA sequence: TGTGCCAGAGCAAGAGGCGGCGATACGCAGTATTTT. The encoded protein is CARARGGDTQYF.

Remarks on this clone: The conserved phenylalanine or tryptophan normally closing the CDR3 is absent here, so this likely arose from a read error. Because the CDR3's place on the DNA is in doubt, the DNA is left out and the CDR3 is given as listed by TCRdb. V usage is TRBV5-1 and J usage is TRBJ1-2; TRBD1 is the table's D call, not checked against the DNA. Germline CDR1 reads SGHRS; CDR2 reads YFSETQ. The CDR3 is 13 residues long, ends included. CDR3 loop: CASSLASRSPFFL.